This T cell receptor beta chain was identified in a study of shared clonotypes between healthy human individuals. TCRdb's table, derived via immunoSEQ multiplex PCR, lists solely in-frame clones and lacks some. The data contain 1,500,000 or so clones, about 96% of them singletons. What was sequenced was naive CD4+ T cells sorted from blood. Stated subset: CD45RA+ positively selected. The sequence was obtained from a man aged 30 to 39 in good health.

In nucleotides, the CDR3 is TGTGCCAGCAGCTTAGCAGGAGCGGGAGGGGGCTACGAGCAGTACTTC. Its protein is CASSLAGAGGGYEQYF. The chain links TRBV7-8 to TRBJ2-7, with 10 bases fitting TRBD2. The CDR3 runs to 16 residues. The V and J ends lost 0 bases and 3 bases, in that order; junction bases with no gene match: 5. Germline CDR1 reads SGHVS; CDR2 reads FQNEAQ.